This T cell receptor (beta chain) was sequenced in a study of cytomegalovirus exposure and HLA in healthy donors. Study summary: Genetic ancestry analysis placed more than 80% of the 400 or so donors that were genotyped in the Caucasian-associated cluster. The study's findings and limits: Apparent HLA restriction characterized most CMV-associated TCR beta chains in a later analysis. The authors excluded some V segments, including TRBV6-2 and TRBV6-3, as indistinguishable.

Between the trimmed V and J ends, which lost 4 bases and 5 bases, there was a span of 18 bases. The germline V gene has CDR1 SGHNT and CDR2 YYREEE (reference sequence). This CDR3 spans 15 amino acids. As concerns this clone: The antigen is undetermined.

This PCR relied on a set of 60 Vbeta primers and 13 Jbeta primers. Some clones are missing from TCRdb's copy, which holds only in-frame ones; the method was immunoSEQ multiplex PCR. The table lists 150,000 to 200,000 clones, 77% of them singletons. Sequences were obtained from PBMCs. This receptor was obtained from a woman aged 60-75 years in good health and CMV-seropositive. V usage is TRBV5-4 and J usage is TRBJ1-2; a possible D gene is TRBD1 (6 bases). CDR3 loop: CASSQGQGPGYGYTF. The CDR3 DNA is TGTGCCAGCAGCCAAGGCCAGGGGCCGGGGTATGGCTACACCTTC.